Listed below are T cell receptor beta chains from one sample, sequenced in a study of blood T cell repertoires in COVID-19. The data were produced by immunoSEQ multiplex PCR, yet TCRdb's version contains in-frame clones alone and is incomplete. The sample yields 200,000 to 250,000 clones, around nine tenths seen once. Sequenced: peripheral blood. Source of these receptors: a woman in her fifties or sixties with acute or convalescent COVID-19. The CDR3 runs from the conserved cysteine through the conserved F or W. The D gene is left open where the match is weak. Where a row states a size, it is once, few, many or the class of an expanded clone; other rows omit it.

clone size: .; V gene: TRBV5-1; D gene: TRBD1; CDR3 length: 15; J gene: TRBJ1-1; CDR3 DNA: TGCGCCAGCAGCCCGACGGGACAGGTGATCACTGAAGCTTTCTTT; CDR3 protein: CASSPTGQVITEAFF
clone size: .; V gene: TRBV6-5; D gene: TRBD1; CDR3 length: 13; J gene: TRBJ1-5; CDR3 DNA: TGTGCCAGCGGGACAGGGCCGAAACAGCCCCAGCATTTT; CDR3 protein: CASGTGPKQPQHF
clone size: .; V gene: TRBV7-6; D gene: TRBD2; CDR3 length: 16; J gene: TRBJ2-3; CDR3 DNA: TGTGCCAGCAGCTTAGCAGCGGGGGGGGGCACAGATACGCAGTATTTT; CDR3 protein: CASSLAAGGGTDTQYF
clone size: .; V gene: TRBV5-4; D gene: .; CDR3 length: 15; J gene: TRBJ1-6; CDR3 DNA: TGTGCCAGCAGCTTGCGTAACAGAGAAAATTCACCCCTCCACTTT; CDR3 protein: CASSLRNRENSPLHF
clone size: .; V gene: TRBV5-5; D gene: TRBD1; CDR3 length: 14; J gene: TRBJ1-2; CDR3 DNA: TGTGCCAGCAGCTCCCCGGACAGGGCTGTTGGCTACACCTTC; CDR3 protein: CASSSPDRAVGYTF
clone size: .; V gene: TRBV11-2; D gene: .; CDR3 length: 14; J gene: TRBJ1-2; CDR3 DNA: TGTGCCAGCAGCTTAGAGGGGAGGATGTGGGGCTACACCTTC; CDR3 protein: CASSLEGRMWGYTF
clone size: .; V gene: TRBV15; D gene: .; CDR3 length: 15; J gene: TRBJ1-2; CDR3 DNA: TGTGCCACCAGCAGAGCCCGGGACACTAACTATGGCTACACCTTC; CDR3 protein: CATSRARDTNYGYTF
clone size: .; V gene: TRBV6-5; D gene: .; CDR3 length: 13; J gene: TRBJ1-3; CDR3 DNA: TGTGCCAGCAGTTCCCGACAGCTAAACACCATATATTTT; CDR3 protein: CASSSRQLNTIYF
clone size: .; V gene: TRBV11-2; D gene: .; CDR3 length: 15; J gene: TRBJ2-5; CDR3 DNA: TGTGCCAGCAGCTTAGAACGAGGTAGAGGAGAGACCCAGTACTTC; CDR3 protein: CASSLERGRGETQYF
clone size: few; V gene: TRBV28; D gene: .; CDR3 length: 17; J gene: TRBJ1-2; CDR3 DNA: TGTGCCAGCAGTTTATGGTCGGACAGTTCCGCTAACTATGGCTACACCTTC; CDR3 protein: CASSLWSDSSANYGYTF
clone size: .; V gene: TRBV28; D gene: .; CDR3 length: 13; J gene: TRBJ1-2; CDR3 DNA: TGTGCCAGCAGAGAAAGGCGGTCTTCTGGAGGCTCTTTC; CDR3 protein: CASRERRSSGGSF
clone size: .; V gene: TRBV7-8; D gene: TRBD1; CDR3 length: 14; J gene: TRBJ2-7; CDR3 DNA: TGTGCCAGCTGCCCGACAGGGAGCTCCTACGAGCAGTACTTC; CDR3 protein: CASCPTGSSYEQYF
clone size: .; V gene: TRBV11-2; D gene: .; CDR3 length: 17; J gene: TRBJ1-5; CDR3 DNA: TGTGCCAGCAGCTTAGTTTGGGCAGGGTTGGTGAATCAGCCCCAGCATTTT; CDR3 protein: CASSLVWAGLVNQPQHF
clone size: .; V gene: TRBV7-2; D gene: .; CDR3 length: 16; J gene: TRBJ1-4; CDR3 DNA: TGTGCCAGCAGCTTAAACTTCAGGGAGGAAGTTGAAAAACTGTTTTTT; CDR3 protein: CASSLNFREEVEKLFF
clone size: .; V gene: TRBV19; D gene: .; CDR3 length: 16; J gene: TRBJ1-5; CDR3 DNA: TGTGCCAGTAGTACAGCGGGCAGCTATAGCGGACAGCCCCAGCATTTT; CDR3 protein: CASSTAGSYSGQPQHF
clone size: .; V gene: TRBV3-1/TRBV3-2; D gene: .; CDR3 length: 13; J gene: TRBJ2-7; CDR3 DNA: TGTGCCAGCACCCGGAGGGGCTCCTACGAGCAGTACTTC; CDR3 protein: CASTRRGSYEQYF
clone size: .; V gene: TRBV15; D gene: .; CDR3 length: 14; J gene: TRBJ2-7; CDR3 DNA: TGTGCCACCAGCAGGCCCCGAGGGAACTACGAGCAGTACTTC; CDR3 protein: CATSRPRGNYEQYF
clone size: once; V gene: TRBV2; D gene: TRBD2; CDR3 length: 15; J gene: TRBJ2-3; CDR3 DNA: TGTGCCAGCAGTGAAGTTGGGGGGGTTTCAGATACGCAGTATTTT; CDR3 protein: CASSEVGGVSDTQYF
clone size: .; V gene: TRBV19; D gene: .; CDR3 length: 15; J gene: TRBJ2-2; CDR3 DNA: TGTGCCAGTAGTACGCCTGGGGGCGGTACCGGGGAGCTGTTTTTT; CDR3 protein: CASSTPGGGTGELFF
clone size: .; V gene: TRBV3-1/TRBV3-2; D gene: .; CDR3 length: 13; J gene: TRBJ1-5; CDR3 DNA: TGTGCCAGCAGCCAAGAACCCCTGAGGCCCCAGCATTTT; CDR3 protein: CASSQEPLRPQHF
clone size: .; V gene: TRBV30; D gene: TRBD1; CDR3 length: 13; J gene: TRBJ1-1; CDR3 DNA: TGTGCCTGGAGGGCTACAGGGGCCCCGTTGGCTTTCTTT; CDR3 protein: CAWRATGAPLAFF
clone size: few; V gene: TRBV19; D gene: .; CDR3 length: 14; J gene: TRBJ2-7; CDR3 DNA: TGTGCCAGTAGTATACAAATAGCGGCCTACGAGCAGTACTTC; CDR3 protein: CASSIQIAAYEQYF
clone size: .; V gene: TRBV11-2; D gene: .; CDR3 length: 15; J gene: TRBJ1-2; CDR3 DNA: TGTGCCAGCAGCTCCCCACGTCGGTCAAACTATGGCTACACCTTC; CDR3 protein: CASSSPRRSNYGYTF
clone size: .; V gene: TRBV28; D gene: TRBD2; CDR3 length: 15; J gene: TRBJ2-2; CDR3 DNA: TGTGCCAGCAGGGGACTAGCGGGAGGTGTCGGGGAGCTGTTTTTT; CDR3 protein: CASRGLAGGVGELFF
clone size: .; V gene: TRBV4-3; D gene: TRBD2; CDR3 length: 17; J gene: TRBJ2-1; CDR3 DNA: TGCGCCAGCAGCCATCATCCGGGACTAGCGGGAGGCGGTGAGCAGTTCTTC; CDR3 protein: CASSHHPGLAGGGEQFF
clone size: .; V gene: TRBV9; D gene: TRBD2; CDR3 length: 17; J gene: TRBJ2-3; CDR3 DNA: TGTGCCAGCAGCGAAGGACTAGCGGGGGGAATGACAGATACGCAGTATTTT; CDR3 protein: CASSEGLAGGMTDTQYF
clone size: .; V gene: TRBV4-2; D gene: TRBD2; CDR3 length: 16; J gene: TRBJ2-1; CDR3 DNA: TGTGCCAGCAGCCTCCACTCTAGCGGGGCCGACAATGAGCAGTTCTTC; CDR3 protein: CASSLHSSGADNEQFF
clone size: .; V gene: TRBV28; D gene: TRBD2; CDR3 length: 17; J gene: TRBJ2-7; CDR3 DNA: TGTGCCAGCAGCCCAGGGACTAGCGGGAGGAGAGGCTACGAGCAGTACTTC; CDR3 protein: CASSPGTSGRRGYEQYF
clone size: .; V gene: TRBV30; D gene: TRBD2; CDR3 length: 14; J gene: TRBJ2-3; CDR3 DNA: TGTGCCGGGACTAGCGGGGGGAGCACAGATACGCAGTATTTT; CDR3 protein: CAGTSGGSTDTQYF
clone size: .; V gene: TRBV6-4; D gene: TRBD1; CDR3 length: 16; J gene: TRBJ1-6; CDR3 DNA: TGTGCCAGCAGTCCACAGGGGCTATGGGATAATTCACCCCTCCACTTT; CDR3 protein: CASSPQGLWDNSPLHF
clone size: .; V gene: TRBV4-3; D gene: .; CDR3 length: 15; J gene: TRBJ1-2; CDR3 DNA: TGCGCCAGCAGCCAAGACCCCGGATCGAGGTTTGGCTACACCTTC; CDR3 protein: CASSQDPGSRFGYTF
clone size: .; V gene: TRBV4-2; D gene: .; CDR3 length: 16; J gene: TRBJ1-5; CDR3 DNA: TGTGCCAGCAGCCAAGAGACAGGTTATAGCTATCAGCCCCAGCATTTT; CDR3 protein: CASSQETGYSYQPQHF
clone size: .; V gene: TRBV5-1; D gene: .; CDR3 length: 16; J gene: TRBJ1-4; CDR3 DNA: TGCGCCAGCAGCTTGCCTCCCCCGGCGGGTGGAGAAAAACTGTTTTTT; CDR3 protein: CASSLPPPAGGEKLFF
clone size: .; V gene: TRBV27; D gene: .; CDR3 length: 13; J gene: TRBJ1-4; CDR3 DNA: TGTGCCAGCAGTCCGGGGTTTAATGAAAAACTGTTTTTT; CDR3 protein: CASSPGFNEKLFF
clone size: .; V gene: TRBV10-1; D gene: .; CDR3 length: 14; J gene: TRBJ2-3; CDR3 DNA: TGCGCCAGCAGTCTGGACTTGAGGACAGATACGCAGTATTTT; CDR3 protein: CASSLDLRTDTQYF
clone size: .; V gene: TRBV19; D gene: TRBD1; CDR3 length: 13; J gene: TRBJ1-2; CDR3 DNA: TGTGCCAGTAGTATGACAGGGAGAGGTGGCTACACCTTC; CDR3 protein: CASSMTGRGGYTF
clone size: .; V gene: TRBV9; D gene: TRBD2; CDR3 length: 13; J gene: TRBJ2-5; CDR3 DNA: TGTGCCAGCAGCGTAGACCAAGCGGGGGCCCTTTACTTC; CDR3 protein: CASSVDQAGALYF
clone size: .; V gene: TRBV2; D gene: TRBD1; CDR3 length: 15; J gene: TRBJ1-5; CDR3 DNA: TGTGCCAGCAGCCGGGACAGGGAGGGCTATCAGCCCCAGCATTTT; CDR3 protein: CASSRDREGYQPQHF
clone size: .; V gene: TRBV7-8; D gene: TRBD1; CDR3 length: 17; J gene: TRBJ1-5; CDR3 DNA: TGTGCCAGCAGCCGTAGACAGGGACGAAATAGCAATCAGCCCCAGCATTTT; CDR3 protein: CASSRRQGRNSNQPQHF
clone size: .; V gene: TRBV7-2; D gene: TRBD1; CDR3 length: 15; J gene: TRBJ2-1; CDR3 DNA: TGTGCCAGCAGCTCCCCGGACAGGGCCTACAATGAGCAGTTCTTC; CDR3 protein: CASSSPDRAYNEQFF
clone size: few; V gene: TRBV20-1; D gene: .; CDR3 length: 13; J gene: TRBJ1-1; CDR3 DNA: TGCAGTGCTAGTCTGGGACAGAACACTGAAGCTTTCTTT; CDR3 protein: CSASLGQNTEAFF
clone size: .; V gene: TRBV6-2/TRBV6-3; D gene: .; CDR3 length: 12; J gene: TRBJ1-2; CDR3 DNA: TGTGCCAGCAGTGACAGTAACTATGGCTACACCTTC; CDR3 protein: CASSDSNYGYTF
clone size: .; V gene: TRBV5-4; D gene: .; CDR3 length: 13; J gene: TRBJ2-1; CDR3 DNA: TGTGCCAGCAGCTTAGGGACACCTAATGAGCAGTTCTTC; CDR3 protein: CASSLGTPNEQFF
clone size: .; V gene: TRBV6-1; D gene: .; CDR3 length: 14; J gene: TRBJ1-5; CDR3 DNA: TGTGCCAGCAGTGAAGCAAGAGGGAATCAGCCCCAGCATTTT; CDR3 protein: CASSEARGNQPQHF
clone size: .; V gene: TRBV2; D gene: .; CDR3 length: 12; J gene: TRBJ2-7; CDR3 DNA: TGTGCCAGCAGTCCAGGGGGAGGCGAGCAGTACTTC; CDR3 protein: CASSPGGGEQYF
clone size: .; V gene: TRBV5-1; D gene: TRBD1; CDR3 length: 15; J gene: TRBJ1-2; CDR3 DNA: TGCGCCAGCAGCTCGGAACCCGGACAGGGATATGGCTACACCTTC; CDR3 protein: CASSSEPGQGYGYTF